Only a few counts were recorded for the clone carrying this T cell receptor (beta chain). Its antigen is unidentified. The sample belongs to a study of cytomegalovirus exposure and HLA in healthy donors. Overall study context: Out of about 360 genotyped donors, less than 85% belonged to the Caucasian-associated ancestry cluster.

CDR1 is SGHRS and CDR2 is YFSETQ in the germline V gene. The CDR3 is 15 residues long. Trimming cost V 6 bases and J 6 bases; bases outside gene matches: 12. Points from the study as a whole: It was in a later analysis that TCR association rates were seen to vary by HLA locus, highest for DRB1 and lowest for HLA-C.

Amplification used 60 Vbeta primers and 13 Jbeta primers. The repertoire was sequenced with immunoSEQ multiplex PCR; TCRdb's copy has only in-frame clones and lacks some. The table has around 300,000 clones, around 66% seen once; the top ten hold roughly 2.4%. Donors counted as nominally healthy when sampled, yet unrecorded immune exposures were likely. V is TRBV5-1 and J is TRBJ2-1; 7 bases align to TRBD2. Material for sequencing was PBMCs. The origin of this receptor is a female donor in good health and CMV-seronegative. The CDR3 nucleotides read TGCGCCAGCATGGTGGGGAGCGGGATTAGCAATGAGCAGTTCTTC. This translates into CASMVGSGISNEQFF.